The 32 T cell receptor beta chains below all came from one sample that was sequenced in a study of T cell clonality in common variable immunodeficiency. Broader study findings: Reportedly, TCR beta sequences from common variable immunodeficiency showed fewer deletions and N-nucleotide insertions.

Profiled with immunoSEQ multiplex PCR; TCRdb holds only in-frame clones, not every one. Recorded here are over 4,500 clones, none singletons. No antigens are known for them. The sample was peripheral blood mononuclear cells. The receptors derive from a human donor with common variable immunodeficiency.

About this clone itself: The CDR3 goes on 3 residues after the read ends, and that part is filled in from the germline J gene. The chain is built from TRBV5-1 and TRBJ2-7; the D gene is possibly TRBD1 (5 bases). V was clipped by 0 bases and J by 4 bases, with 11 bases between them. CDR3 size: 14 residues. Germline-derived CDR1 and CDR2 are SGHRS and YFSETQ. CDR3 DNA, as far as it was read: TGCGCCAGCAGCTTGGATGCAGGGCAATACGAG. This sequence encodes CASSLDAGQYE. The full CDR3 protein is CASSLDAGQYEQYF.

A word on this clone: The observed sequence ends 3 residues before the CDR3 terminus, with the missing tail filled in from the germline J gene. The chain has TRBV7-2 and TRBJ2-1; D ambiguous. This CDR3 has 15 amino acids. The V and J ends lost 0 bases and 1 base respectively, with 7 bases between them. CDR1 and CDR2 (germline): SGHTA, FQGNSA. The CDR3 sequence is CASSLAGFSYNEQFF. The covered CDR3 bases are TGTGCCAGCAGCTTAGCAGGGTTTTCCTACAATGAG. Full variable domain (outside the CDR3, taken from reference TRBV7-2 and TRBJ2-1): GAGVSQSPSNKVTEKGKDVELRCDPISGHTALYWYRQSLGQGLEFLIYFQGNSAPDKSGLPSDRFSAERTGGSVSTLTIQRTQQEDSAVYLCASSLAGFSYNEQFFGPGTRLTVL.

This clone was seen repeatedly, ten times or more. The read terminates 3 residues before the CDR3 end, so the remaining end is supplied by the germline J gene. The V gene is TRBV5-1, the J gene TRBJ2-3; 9 bases fit TRBD1. The CDR3 is 14 residues long. Germline V gene sequence: CDR1 SGHRS, CDR2 YFSETQ. The covered CDR3 bases are TGCGCCAGCAGCTTGGACGGGACAGGGAGTTCG. It translates to CASSLDGTGSS. The CDR3 reads in full as CASSLDGTGSSQYF.

This clone was picked up a small number of times. The read ends 3 residues before the CDR3 terminus; that terminus is restored from the germline J gene. The rearrangement uses TRBV2 and TRBJ2-5; 9 bases line up with TRBD2. V dropped 7 bases and J dropped 7; count of bases not matched to a gene: 16. The CDR3 length is 16 residues. In germline, CDR1 is SNHLY, CDR2 FYNNEI. The part of the CDR3 DNA that was read is TGTGCCAGCAAACCCGCGGGACTAGCTTTGTTAGGGACC. Translating it yields CASKPAGLALLGT. The CDR3, in full, reads CASKPAGLALLGTQYF.

This clone was counted only a few times. The CDR3 is cut off 3 residues early in the read; its end comes from the germline J gene. The rearrangement joins TRBV25-1 to TRBJ2-5; D is perhaps TRBD2 (7 bases). Germline-derived CDR1 and CDR2 are MGHDK and SYGVNS. V lost 2 bases to trimming and J lost 5 bases, with 21 bases between them. This CDR3 has 17 residues. The chain's CDR3 is CASSEGRGRGLGETQYF. The covered CDR3 bases are TGTGCCAGCAGTGAAGGGCGGGGGCGGGGGCTGGGGGAGACC.

This clone was found a few times. The CDR3 bases that were read are TGTGCCAGCAGTGATACCCAAACTTTAATCTATGGC. Translated, it gives CASSDTQTLIYG. The CDR3 as a whole reads CASSDTQTLIYGYTF. The chain employs TRBV6-1 and TRBJ1-2; D gene unclear. The read gets to within 3 residues of the CDR3 end, and the germline J gene fills in the rest. V was trimmed by 3 bases and J by 4 bases, leaving 15 bases between them. There are 15 residues in the CDR3. Germline V gives CDR1 MNHNS, CDR2 SASEGT.

This clone has at least ten counts. The CDR3 end falls 3 residues outside the read, so it is completed with the germline J gene. This chain connects TRBV10-3 to TRBJ2-1; possibly TRBD1 or TRBD2 for D (5 bases each). CDR1 and CDR2 from the germline V gene are ENHRY and SYGVKD. This CDR3 has 12 residues. Trimming stripped 9 bases from V and 5 bases from J, with 11 bases between. CDR3 in amino acids: CAIEGNHNEQFF. The CDR3 DNA, read in part, is TGTGCCATAGAGGGGAACCACAATGAG.

This clone was detected ten times or more. The CDR3 end lies 3 residues beyond the end of the read and is filled in from the germline J gene. This chain connects TRBV2 to TRBJ2-5; 11 bases align to TRBD1. The CDR3 consists of 14 residues. The germline V gene has CDR1 SNHLY and CDR2 FYNNEI. J was trimmed by 4 bases and V by 5 bases; bases with no gene match: 3. The CDR3 protein is CASSPGTGGETQYF. The covered CDR3 bases are TGTGCCAGCAGTCCCGGGACAGGGGGAGAGACC.

This clone was observed at least ten times. The read ends 3 residues shy of where the CDR3 ends; the end is completed using the germline J gene. This chain uses TRBV5-1 with TRBJ1-3; D is ambiguous. The germline V gene encodes CDR1 SGHRS and CDR2 YFSETQ. V gave up 0 bases and J gave up 0 bases, with 4 bases separating them. The CDR3 is made up of 14 amino acids. Partial CDR3 DNA: TGCGCCAGCAGCTTGGGCAGCTCTGGAAACACC. Translating gives CASSLGSSGNT. The entire CDR3 sequence reads CASSLGSSGNTIYF.

At least ten counts were recorded for this clone. Read sequence stops 3 residues before the CDR3 end, and the germline J gene provides the missing end. V is TRBV7-9 and J is TRBJ1-6; D not resolved. Germline V gene lookup returns CDR1 SEHNR and CDR2 FQNEAQ (reference sequence). This CDR3 region has 13 residues. V lost 4 bases, J lost 7 bases, and 8 bases lay in between. The CDR3 reads CASSSGINSPLHF. The sequenced CDR3 bases are TGTGCCAGCAGCTCAGGCATCAATTCACCC.

This clone came up many times. Sequencing ends 3 residues short of the CDR3 end; the germline J gene provides the rest. J is TRBJ2-5 and V is TRBV2; weak D call: TRBD1 (6 bases). The CDR3 length is 12 residues. Trimming left V 6 bases short and J 7 bases short, with 12 bases between. Germline V gene data show CDR1 as SNHLY and CDR2 as FYNNEI. This CDR3 reads CASRRDTGTQYF. Incomplete CDR3 DNA: TGTGCCAGCAGACGGGACACAGGGACC.

This clone was observed at least ten times. The read terminates 3 residues before the CDR3 end, so the remaining end is supplied by the germline J gene. The rearrangement joins TRBV6-2 or TRBV6-3 to TRBJ1-5, with D maybe TRBD1 (5 bases). The CDR3 has 13 amino acids. Germline CDR1 and CDR2: MNHEY and SVGEGT. V was clipped by 11 bases and J by 6 bases, with 17 bases between them. The CDR3 spells CASSGGYGQPQHF. The sequenced part of the CDR3 DNA is TGTGCCTCGTCGGGGGGTTATGGTCAGCCC.

Concerning this clone itself: Read coverage stops 3 residues before the CDR3 terminus; the germline J gene supplies the remainder. V usage is TRBV19 and J usage is TRBJ1-5, with 9 positions matching TRBD1. V shed 10 bases and J 2 bases; nucleotides not matched to a gene: 6. This CDR3 is built from 14 residues. Germline assignment: CDR1 LNHDA and CDR2 SQIVND (reference sequence). The part of the CDR3 DNA that was read is TGTGCCACCGTAAGACAGGGGGGCAATCAGCCC. Encoded protein: CATVRQGGNQP. The whole CDR3 is CATVRQGGNQPQHF. Full variable domain (missing parts from reference TRBV19 and TRBJ1-5): DGGITQSPKYLFRKEGQNVTLSCEQNLNHDAMYWYRQDPGQGLRLIYYSQIVNDFQKGDIAEGYSVSREKKESFPLTVTSAQKNPTAFYLCATVRQGGNQPQHFGDGTRLSIL.

This clone is termed medium-sized (0.01 to 0.1%). The CDR3 end lies 3 residues beyond the end of the read and is filled in from the germline J gene. This chain uses TRBV5-4 with TRBJ2-3; D is possibly TRBD2 (7 bases). Trimming removed 4 bases from V and 2 bases from J, with 11 bases in between. CDR1 is SGHNT and CDR2 is YYREEE in the germline V gene (reference sequence). The CDR3 has 14 amino acids. Partial CDR3 DNA: TGTGCCAGCAGCGTAGGGGGGGCCACAGATACG. It translates to CASSVGGATDT. The full-length CDR3 reads as CASSVGGATDTQYF.

This clone appeared a few times. The missing CDR3 end, 3 residues past where the read stops, is filled in from the germline J gene. This sequence joins TRBV7-2 and TRBJ2-7, with 11 bases fitting TRBD2. V trimming: 5 bases; J trimming: 4 bases; junction bases outside the gene matches: 1. CDR1 SGHTA and CDR2 FQGNSA come from the germline V gene. This CDR3 contains 13 residues. The DNA read from the CDR3 is TGTGCCAGCAGCCGGACTAGCGGGTACGAG. It yields the protein CASSRTSGYE. The full CDR3 sequence reads CASSRTSGYEQYF.

Note on this clone: The CDR3 goes on 3 residues after the read ends, and that part is filled in from the germline J gene. The genes are TRBV7-2 and TRBJ2-7; either TRBD1 or TRBD2 may supply D (5 bases each). CDR3 length equals 13 residues. Germline values: CDR1 SGHTA, CDR2 FQGNSA. Trimming left V 3 bases short and J 3 bases short, with 9 bases between. The CDR3 DNA, read in part, is TGTGCCAGCAGCTTTGGAGGACACTACGAG. This gives the protein CASSFGGHYE. The complete CDR3 protein is CASSFGGHYEQYF.

Points on this clone: The read falls 3 residues short of the CDR3 end, and the missing part is taken from the germline J gene. The V and J genes are TRBV19 and TRBJ1-2, with D perhaps TRBD1 (6 bases). In germline, CDR1 is LNHDA, CDR2 SQIVND (reference sequence). The CDR3 spans 14 residues. The CDR3 is CASSLAGARGGYTF. Incomplete CDR3 DNA: TGTGCCAGTAGTTTAGCAGGGGCCAGAGGAGGC.

Ten or more counts support this clone. The sequenced part of the CDR3 DNA is TGCGCCAGCAGCTTCGGGGACAGACAATATGGC. It encodes CASSFGDRQYG. The whole CDR3 reads CASSFGDRQYGYTF. The chain carries TRBV5-1 and TRBJ1-2, with 7 bases fitting TRBD1. The read halts 3 residues ahead of the CDR3 end, with the missing end drawn from the germline J gene. J gave up 5 bases and V 2 bases, and 6 bases lay outside the gene matches. Germline values: CDR1 SGHRS, CDR2 YFSETQ. The CDR3 totals 14 residues.

In the case of this clone: The CDR3 extends 3 residues past the end of the read, so its final part is completed from the germline J gene. This chain links TRBV6-1 with TRBJ1-2, with a tentative D call TRBD1 (5 bases). In germline, CDR1 is MNHNS, CDR2 SASEGT. This CDR3 contains 14 residues. V was pared by 3 bases and J by 7 bases, with 15 bases between. CDR3 DNA (partial): TGTGCCAGCAGTGATGTTGGAGGGGTCGGTGGC. Its protein product is CASSDVGGVGG. Given in full, the CDR3 is CASSDVGGVGGYTF.

With regard to this clone: The read stops 3 residues short of the end of the CDR3; the missing end is completed from the germline J gene. J is TRBJ1-2 and V is TRBV19; D not resolved. Germline CDR1 is LNHDA and CDR2 is SQIVND (reference sequence). The V and J ends lost 10 bases and 1 base respectively, with 16 bases between them. The CDR3 totals 14 residues. The sequenced CDR3 bases are TGTGCCACCTCTCAACCGGGTCTTAACTATGGC. Protein product: CATSQPGLNYG. The entire CDR3 sequence reads CATSQPGLNYGYTF.

Judged by abundance, this clone is large. The sequence runs out 3 residues before the end of the CDR3; the remainder is reconstructed from the germline J gene. The chain uses TRBV12-3 or TRBV12-4 and TRBJ1-1; 7 positions match TRBD1. The CDR3 contains 15 residues. V lost 6 bases and J lost 1; bases outside the gene matches: 8. The CDR3 DNA, read in part, is TGTGCCAGCAGCCATAAGCCAGGGGGGAACACTGAA. As protein: CASSHKPGGNTE. In full, the CDR3 is CASSHKPGGNTEAFF.

This clone was counted many times. The read gets to within 3 residues of the CDR3 end, and the germline J gene fills in the rest. The rearrangement uses TRBV4-1 and TRBJ1-2, with 7 bases identical to TRBD1. This CDR3 comprises 15 residues. Germline values: CDR1 MGHRA, CDR2 YSYEKL. V lost 1 base, J lost 6 bases, and 8 bases stayed unmatched. CDR3 bases read: TGCGCCAGCAGCCAAGTGCAATTAGGGGGCCATGGC. Translation gives CASSQVQLGGHG. The whole CDR3 sequence reads CASSQVQLGGHGYTF.

A few counts support this clone. The CDR3 loop reads CASSIFGGQQETQYF. Partial CDR3 DNA: TGTGCCAGCAGCATTTTCGGGGGGCAACAAGAGACC. The genes are TRBV7-2 and TRBJ2-5, with D maybe TRBD2 (7 bases). The CDR3 extends 3 residues past the end of the read, so its final part is completed from the germline J gene. The CDR3 spans 15 residues. The V and J ends lost 5 bases and 2 bases respectively, with 15 bases between them. From germline, CDR1 is SGHTA and CDR2 FQGNSA.

Remarks on this clone: The read halts 3 residues ahead of the CDR3 end, with the missing end drawn from the germline J gene. The chain is built from TRBV7-6 and TRBJ1-4; 9 bases fit TRBD1. Trimming took 5 bases from V and 10 from J; bases not matched to a gene: 8. Germline CDR1 is SGHVS and CDR2 is FNYEAQ. CDR3 length equals 14 residues. CDR3 DNA (partial): TGTGCCAGCAGCCACCCCGACAGGGGGGTAAAA. Translation: CASSHPDRGVK. The CDR3 in full is CASSHPDRGVKLFF.

This clone was counted ten times or more. The observed sequence ends 3 residues before the CDR3 terminus, with the missing tail filled in from the germline J gene. The chain links TRBV4-1 to TRBJ2-7; 10 positions agree with TRBD2. The V gene's germline CDR1 is MGHRA and CDR2 YSYEKL. CDR3 size: 16 residues. With V trimmed by 3 bases and J by 0 bases, 5 bases remained unmatched. CDR3 DNA, as far as it was read: TGCGCCAGCAGCCAGGAAAGCGGGGGGGCCTCCTACGAG. This sequence encodes CASSQESGGASYE. The whole CDR3 is CASSQESGGASYEQYF.

This clone turned up a few times. Coverage ceases 3 residues before the CDR3 finishes, and the germline J gene fills in the end. This sequence joins TRBV6-1 and TRBJ2-7; D possibly corresponds to TRBD1 (5 bases). Germline V gene sequence: CDR1 MNHNS, CDR2 SASEGT. The CDR3 consists of 13 residues. Trimming stripped 4 bases from V and 4 bases from J, with 11 bases between. CDR3: CASSVDSVYEQYF. CDR3 DNA (partial): TGTGCCAGCAGTGTTGACAGCGTTTACGAG.

This clone was seen ten or more times. The CDR3 end is not reached by the read, which stops 3 residues before it; the germline J gene fills it in. The chain recombines TRBV7-8 with TRBJ2-7; tentatively, D is TRBD1 or TRBD2 (5 bases each). V lost 3 bases to trimming and J lost 1 base, with 10 bases between them. The CDR3 loop spans 14 amino acids. The V gene's germline CDR1 is SGHVS and CDR2 FQNEAQ. The CDR3 sequence: CASSFSRGSYEQYF. CDR3 bases read: TGTGCCAGCAGCTTCTCGAGGGGTTCCTACGAG.

Regarding this clone: The read terminates 3 residues ahead of where the CDR3 ends, so the germline J gene completes it. The rearrangement links TRBV10-3 to TRBJ2-7; TRBD1 is a possible D gene (6 bases). With 3 bases removed from V and 1 base from J, the gap between germline ends came to 16 bases. CDR3 size: 16 residues. Germline V gene lookup returns CDR1 ENHRY and CDR2 SYGVKD. The CDR3 sequence: CAISDRPGQRSYEQYF. The sequenced CDR3 bases are TGTGCCATCAGTGACCGACCGGGACAAAGGTCCTACGAG.

This clone was seen ten or more times. The same CDR3 is also encoded by other DNA sequences in this sample. The CDR3 DNA, read in part, is TGTGCCAGTAGTTTACAGGGGACAAGCTCTGGGGCCAACGTC. Protein sequence: CASSLQGTSSGANV. The entire CDR3 protein reads CASSLQGTSSGANVLTF. The chain carries TRBV19 and TRBJ2-6, with TRBD1 matching 7 bases. The missing CDR3 end, 3 residues past where the read stops, is filled in from the germline J gene. Trimming took 5 bases from V and 0 from J; bases not matched to a gene: 7. This CDR3 is built from 17 residues. Germline V gene lookup returns CDR1 LNHDA and CDR2 SQIVND (reference sequence).

This clone has just a few counts. The CDR3 end lies 3 residues beyond the end of the read and is filled in from the germline J gene. This sequence joins TRBV6-1 and TRBJ2-1, with 9 bases aligning to TRBD1. The CDR3 has 15 residues. V was clipped by 3 bases and J by 7 bases; unmatched bases: 7. Germline V lookup: CDR1 MNHNS, CDR2 SASEGT. CDR3 DNA (partial): TGTGCCAGCAGTGATGGGACAGGGCGTACTAATGAG. Amino acid sequence: CASSDGTGRTNE. From start to end, the CDR3 is CASSDGTGRTNEQFF.

Ten or more counts support this clone. Read sequence stops 3 residues before the CDR3 end, and the germline J gene provides the missing end. This chain uses TRBV20-1 with TRBJ1-5; the match to TRBD1 covers 7 bases. The CDR3 loop spans 15 amino acids. J was trimmed by 3 bases and V by 7 bases; bases with no gene match: 12. CDR1 and CDR2 (germline): DFQATT, SNEGSKA (reference sequence). The chain's CDR3 is CSVNPTGQINQPQHF. The part of the CDR3 DNA that was read is TGCAGTGTAAACCCGACGGGACAGATCAATCAGCCC.

A note on this clone: Coverage ceases 3 residues before the CDR3 finishes, and the germline J gene fills in the end. This sequence joins TRBV6-2 or TRBV6-3 and TRBJ2-7, with 8 bases fitting TRBD1. The germline V gene encodes CDR1 MNHEY and CDR2 SVGEGT. The CDR3 length is 14 residues. After removal of 6 bases from V and 6 bases from J, the junction contained 10 bases not matched to a gene. The CDR3: CASSRRTGSAEQYF. The CDR3 DNA, read in part, is TGTGCCAGCAGCCGAAGGACAGGGTCGGCCGAG.